This TCR beta chain was documented in a study of shared T cell receptors in the human thymus. Produced via immunoSEQ multiplex PCR; TCRdb's table is partial and in-frame only. The data show just under 550,000 clones, with about 80% seen just once and less than 0.015% held by the top ten. The germline V gene has CDR1 SGHDN and CDR2 FVKESK. Trimming pared 0 bases from V and 2 bases from J, leaving 14 bases between. This CDR3 contains 17 residues. The same data also contributed to another study, on human thymus T cells. That study adds: Resected material from corrective heart surgery provided the thymus tissue analysed. Related studies found that unrelated individuals share highly overlapping thymic repertoires.

The sample comprised thymocytes. The source of this sequence is a boy less than two years old with a congenital heart defect. The chain combines TRBV14 with TRBJ2-4; tentative D call: TRBD2 (6 bases). This CDR3 is CASSQDRSGRTKNIQYF. The CDR3, as DNA: TGTGCCAGCAGCCAAGATCGTAGCGGCAGAACCAAAAACATTCAGTACTTC.